The clone carrying this T cell receptor beta chain was counted many times. Unsorted bulk tissue of about 19-31 mg yielded co-extracted RNA and DNA. Chronic HBV infection affected patients, none of whom had received treatment. The source of the sample is a study of tumor-infiltrating lymphocytes in primary liver carcinoma. The length of the CDR3 is 17 residues. The V gene lost 6 bases and the J gene lost 0 bases, with 19 bases spanning the gap. The germline V gene encodes CDR1 MNHEY and CDR2 SVGEGT. The researchers produced TCR beta cDNA from approximately 550 ng total RNA with a constant-region primer. The TCR beta library was amplified through three nested multiplex PCR rounds in a modified ARM-PCR procedure. Use of TRBV1-TRBV30 forward primers with a C-beta reverse primer characterized the first two PCR rounds, which lasted about 10 cycles each. TCRdb reanalysed the multiplex PCR reads using MiXCR and keeps one entry per CDR3 protein. The table records about 78,000 distinct CDR3 sequences, 60% to 80% of them present only once.

Sequenced material: liver tumor tissue from sampling region 4. Stated subset: tumor region T4, right-lateral pole. This sequence originates from a woman aged 55-69 years with primary liver carcinoma and hepatitis B virus infection. The J gene is TRBJ2-3, the V gene TRBV6-2 or TRBV6-3; D may be TRBD1 or TRBD2 (6 bases each). In DNA, the CDR3 is TGTGCCAGCAGCGATAGAGTTGGGGGGCCGAGCACAGATACGCAGTATTTT. Protein sequence: CASSDRVGGPSTDTQYF.